This T cell receptor beta chain was profiled in a study of cytomegalovirus exposure and HLA in healthy donors. Whole-study context: Early released data had about 85 million unique TCRs, all coming from HLA-typed donors. Points from the study as a whole: The authors later found most CMV-associated TCR beta chains appeared HLA-restricted. Later analysis demonstrated an association between a missense DCLRE1C variant and TCR beta V- and J-gene trimming.

As regards this clone: Its antigen is not known.

Per germline, CDR1 MDHEN and CDR2 SYDVKM. V was trimmed by 2 bases and J by 2 bases, leaving 10 bases between them. This CDR3 spans 15 amino acids. A multiplex PCR was run with 60 Vbeta primers and 13 Jbeta primers. Sequencing used immunoSEQ multiplex PCR; TCRdb keeps in-frame clones, though not all of them. The sample has 150,000 to 200,000 clones, roughly 85% seen once. The genes are TRBV28 and TRBJ1-5; D not resolved. Material for sequencing was PBMCs. This clonotype was obtained from a man between 50 and 59 years old in good health and CMV-seropositive. The CDR3 is CASSLARRGNQPQHF. The CDR3 DNA follows: TGTGCCAGCAGTTTAGCCAGGAGGGGCAATCAGCCCCAGCATTTT. Based on the CDR3 plus reference TRBV28 and TRBJ1-5, the full variable domain is DVKVTQSSRYLVKRTGEKVFLECVQDMDHENMFWYRQDPGLGLRLIYFSYDVKMKEKGDIPEGYSVSREKKERFSLILESASTNQTSMYLCASSLARRGNQPQHFGDGTRLSIL.